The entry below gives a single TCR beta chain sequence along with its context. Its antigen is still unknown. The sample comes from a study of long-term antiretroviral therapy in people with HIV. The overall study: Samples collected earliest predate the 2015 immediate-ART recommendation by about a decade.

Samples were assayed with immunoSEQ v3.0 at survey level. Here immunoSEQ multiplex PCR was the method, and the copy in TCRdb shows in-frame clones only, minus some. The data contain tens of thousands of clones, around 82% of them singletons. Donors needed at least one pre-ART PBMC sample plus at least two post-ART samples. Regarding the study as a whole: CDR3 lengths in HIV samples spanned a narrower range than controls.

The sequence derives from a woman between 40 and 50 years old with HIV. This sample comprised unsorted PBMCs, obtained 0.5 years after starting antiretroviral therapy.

This CDR3 reads CASSSGTDGRSPLHF. The CDR3 region has the DNA TGTGCCAGCAGCTCCGGGACTGATGGTCGATCACCCCTCCACTTT. This chain uses TRBV5-4 with TRBJ1-6; D perhaps matches TRBD1 (5 bases). This CDR3 has 15 residues. V was pared by 3 bases and J by 10 bases, with 17 bases between. The V gene's germline CDR1 is SGHNT and CDR2 YYREEE (reference sequence).